This note documents a single TCR beta chain sequence. What it binds is unknown. Every CD8+ T cell subset underwent triplicate sorting at under 350,000 cells apiece. The data belong to a study of CXCR3-negative and CXCR3-positive naive CD8 T cells. UMI-tagged TRB cDNA libraries were built via 5' RACE. TCRdb derives one entry per CDR3 protein from the 5' RACE reads, leaving out DNA. The sample's table shows some 110,000 distinct CDR3 sequences. The germline V gene encodes CDR1 SGHTA and CDR2 FQGTGA. The length of the CDR3 is 13 residues. Findings and caveats of the study: CXCR3 expression partially decreased after cryopreservation; most assays used fresh PBMCs. The study found comparably high diversity in both naive subsets and much lower diversity in memory CD8+ cells. Against CXCR3-negative naive cells, CXCR3-positive naive cells showed more hydrophobic TRB CDR3s.

The source material was naive CXCR3+ CD8+ T cells from blood. Indicated subset: CD45RO-CCR7+CD27+CD95- naive CD8+ T cells expressing CXCR3 (TNR3+). The gene calls are TRBV7-3 and TRBJ2-1. The clonotype comes from a human donor in good health. Some clones in this sample may be carry-over from other donors' samples. CDR3 sequence reads: CASSLGRYNEQFF.